These 27 T cell receptor beta chains originate from one sample sequenced in a study of technical replicates of blood from a handful of donors (dated by TCRdb to 2016 to 2017). Libraries were made using the immunoSEQ multiplex PCR assay. The source is immuneACCESS, and TCRdb retained only in-frame sequences with V and J called. Part of the clones is not carried over; for the studies checked, unresolved V genes explain less than half of this, and the remainder is unexplained. This sample holds around 93,000 clones; 95% were observed only once. The top ten clonotypes cover less than 0.35% of the sample. The sequenced material came from T cells isolated from PBMCs. The receptors here all came from a human donor in good health.

This clone was recorded only once. The chain links TRBV5-1 to TRBJ2-5; 10 bases agree with TRBD2. V was clipped by 4 bases and J by 5 bases; unmatched bases: 11. Germline V lookup: CDR1 SGHRS, CDR2 YFSETQ. The CDR3 consists of 16 residues. As DNA, the CDR3 is TGCGCCAGCAGCCCGACCTTAGCGGGAGGAGTGGAGACCCAGTACTTC. As protein: CASSPTLAGGVETQYF. Full variable domain (remainder filled in from reference TRBV5-1 and TRBJ2-5): KAGVTQTPRYLIKTRGQQVTLSCSPISGHRSVSWYQQTPGQGLQFLFEYFSETQRNKGNFPGRFSGRQFSNSRSEMNVSTLELGDSALYLCASSPTLAGGVETQYFGPGTRLLVL.

The chain carries TRBV11-2 and TRBJ1-5; D remains unclear. Germline CDR1 and CDR2: SGHAT and FQNNGV. The CDR3 loop spans 16 amino acids. V was shortened by 6 bases and J by 5 bases, with 20 bases between the two germline ends. The CDR3 DNA is TGTGCCAGCAGACCCTCCTCGAGGGTCTACCATCAGCCCCAGCATTTT. Its translation: CASRPSSRVYHQPQHF. The entire variable domain, with the rest obtained from reference TRBV11-2 and TRBJ1-5, is as follows: EAGVAQSPRYKIIEKRQSVAFWCNPISGHATLYWYQQILGQGPKLLIQFQNNGVVDDSQLPKDRFSAERLKGVDSTLKIQPAKLEDSAVYLCASRPSSRVYHQPQHFGDGTRLSIL.

V usage is TRBV19 and J usage is TRBJ1-4, with 7 bases that match TRBD1. CDR1 and CDR2 (germline): LNHDA, SQIVND (reference sequence). Trimming at V came to 2 bases and at J to 4 bases, leaving 10 bases not matched to a gene. The CDR3 has 17 residues. The CDR3 sequence: CASSIWAPTGINEKLFF. The CDR3 DNA reads as TGTGCCAGTAGTATATGGGCCCCGACAGGGATTAATGAAAAACTGTTTTTT.

This chain joins TRBV7-9 and TRBJ2-1; D unresolved. The CDR3 sequence is 11 residues long. V shed 1 base and J shed 10 bases, with 5 bases lying between them. Germline loops: CDR1 SEHNR, CDR2 FQNEAQ (reference sequence). The CDR3 here is CASSLVGEQFF. CDR3 nucleotide sequence: TGTGCCAGCAGCTTAGTTGGCGAGCAGTTCTTC.

This clone was counted a few times. The chain combines TRBV29-1 with TRBJ1-1, with D unclear. V was trimmed by 6 bases and J by 6 bases, leaving 11 bases between them. Germline CDR1 SQVTM, CDR2 ANQGSEA. The CDR3 is 11 amino acids. For the CDR3, the DNA is TGCAGCGTGAGAGTTCGGGCTGAAGCTTTCTTT. Its protein product is CSVRVRAEAFF. Full variable domain (remainder filled in from reference TRBV29-1 and TRBJ1-1): SAVISQKPSRDICQRGTSLTIQCQVDSQVTMMFWYRQQPGQSLTLIATANQGSEATYESGFVIDKFPISRPNLTFSTLTVSNMSPEDSSIYLCSVRVRAEAFFGQGTRLTVV.

J is TRBJ2-2 and V is TRBV11-3, with a possible D match to TRBD1 (6 bases). CDR3 length equals 15 residues. V lost 5 bases and J lost 8, with 18 bases in between. Germline lookup yields CDR1 SGHNT and CDR2 YENEEA. CDR3 sequence reads: CASSPQTLQGGELFF. The DNA of the CDR3 is TGTGCCAGCAGCCCTCAGACGTTGCAGGGGGGGGAGCTGTTTTTT.

The rearrangement links TRBV5-3 to TRBJ1-3; the D gene is possibly TRBD1 (5 bases). TRBV5-3 is an open reading frame whose function is uncertain. The CDR3 sequence is 20 residues long. Deletions cut 0 bases from V and 0 bases from J, with 22 bases between. The CDR3 nucleotides are TGTGCCAGAAGCTTGGCGGGCGACAGAAACCTGACCTTCTCTGGAAACACCATATATTTT. This sequence encodes CARSLAGDRNLTFSGNTIYF.

This rearrangement joins TRBV4-1 to TRBJ2-7; possibly TRBD1 for D (6 bases). This CDR3 has 16 amino acids. The V gene lost 4 bases and the J gene lost 0 bases, with 16 bases spanning the gap. Per germline, CDR1 MGHRA and CDR2 YSYEKL. The CDR3 bases are TGCGCCAGCAGCCGAGCAGGGGACCCCAGCTCCTACGAGCAGTACTTC. Translating gives CASSRAGDPSSYEQYF.

The chain carries TRBV5-1 and TRBJ2-2; D not resolved. V was pared by 0 bases and J by 6 bases, with 9 bases between. The CDR3 has 14 residues. Germline lookup yields CDR1 SGHRS and CDR2 YFSETQ. The CDR3 nucleotides are TGCGCCAGCAGCTTGGGGAGCTATTCCGGGGAGCTGTTTTTT. This codes for CASSLGSYSGELFF.

V and J are TRBV19 and TRBJ1-1; D is unresolved. The CDR3 is 15 amino acids. Trimming removed 3 bases from V and 1 base from J, with 12 bases in between. Germline CDR1 and CDR2: LNHDA and SQIVND (reference sequence). In DNA form, the CDR3 reads TGTGCCAGTAGTATTAGAAGTTACTCGAACACTGAAGCTTTCTTT. This translates into CASSIRSYSNTEAFF. Complete variable domain (other parts from reference TRBV19 and TRBJ1-1): DGGITQSPKYLFRKEGQNVTLSCEQNLNHDAMYWYRQDPGQGLRLIYYSQIVNDFQKGDIAEGYSVSREKKESFPLTVTSAQKNPTAFYLCASSIRSYSNTEAFFGQGTRLTVV.

V is TRBV14 and J is TRBJ1-3, with 8 bases that match TRBD1. The germline CDR1 and CDR2 sequences are SGHDN and FVKESK. The CDR3 extends over 14 amino acids. V shed 3 bases and J 2 bases; nucleotides not matched to a gene: 0. The CDR3 sequence is CASSQTGAGNTIYF. Here the CDR3 DNA reads TGTGCCAGCAGCCAGACAGGGGCTGGAAACACCATATATTTT.

This rearrangement joins TRBV25-1 to TRBJ1-1; TRBD1 is a possible D gene (6 bases). The V end lost 4 bases, the J end lost 1 base, and 7 bases lay between the germline ends. From germline, CDR1 is MGHDK and CDR2 SYGVNS. The CDR3 runs to 13 residues. Written as DNA, the CDR3 is TGTGCCAGCAGTGCGACAGGGAACACTGAAGCTTTCTTT. Protein sequence: CASSATGNTEAFF. The variable domain in full, with the rest retrieved from reference TRBV25-1 and TRBJ1-1, is EADIYQTPRYLVIGTGKKITLECSQTMGHDKMYWYQQDPGMELHLIHYSYGVNSTEKGDLSSESTVSRIRTEHFPLTLESARPSHTSQYLCASSATGNTEAFFGQGTRLTVV.

V and J are TRBV2 and TRBJ1-2, with no clear D. V was trimmed by 2 bases and J by 5 bases, leaving 12 bases between them. The CDR3 extends over 14 amino acids. Germline CDR1 is SNHLY and CDR2 is FYNNEI. CDR3 in amino acids: CASSEITARYGYTF. CDR3 nucleotide sequence: TGTGCCAGCAGTGAAATCACAGCAAGATATGGCTACACCTTC.

The V and J genes are TRBV19 and TRBJ2-7; 10 bases map to TRBD1. Trimming removed 7 bases from V and 2 bases from J; junction bases left unmatched: 8. Germline loops: CDR1 LNHDA, CDR2 SQIVND (reference sequence). The CDR3 has 15 residues. CDR3 bases: TGTGCCAGTAAGGAGACCGGGACAGGGGCCTACGAGCAGTACTTC. It encodes CASKETGTGAYEQYF.

This clone appeared a single time. This sequence joins TRBV2 and TRBJ1-6, with D unresolved. V was pared by 3 bases and J by 6 bases, with 15 bases between. Germline lookup yields CDR1 SNHLY and CDR2 FYNNEI. The CDR3 covers 16 residues. The CDR3 DNA sequence: TGTGCCAGCAGTGATATGAGGGATTGGAGTAATTCACCCCTCCACTTT. It codes for CASSDMRDWSNSPLHF.

This chain links TRBV27 with TRBJ2-3; tentative D call: TRBD1 (6 bases). V gave up 6 bases and J gave up 5 bases, with 15 bases separating them. CDR3 length equals 14 residues. Germline CDR1 and CDR2: MNHEY and SMNVEV (reference sequence). In DNA form, the CDR3 reads TGTGCCAGCAGACCCGACAGGTTACGAGATACGCAGTATTTT. This translates into CASRPDRLRDTQYF.

The chain's CDR3 is CASSRDRTRGETQYF. In nucleotides, the CDR3 is TGTGCCAGTAGTAGGGACAGGACCAGAGGAGAGACCCAGTACTTC. The chain recombines TRBV19 with TRBJ2-5, with 8 bases matching TRBD1. The CDR3 is made up of 15 amino acids. V gave up 4 bases and J gave up 4 bases; unmatched junction bases: 8. Germline V gene sequence: CDR1 LNHDA, CDR2 SQIVND (reference sequence).

This chain uses TRBV5-1 with TRBJ2-2; 9 positions agree with TRBD1. Trimming removed 0 bases from V and 6 bases from J; junction bases left unmatched: 6. Germline V gene lookup returns CDR1 SGHRS and CDR2 YFSETQ. The CDR3 length is 16 residues. CDR3 protein: CASSLDGQGRAGELFF. The CDR3 DNA is TGCGCCAGCAGCTTGGATGGACAGGGGCGAGCCGGGGAGCTGTTTTTT.

This chain uses TRBV11-3 with TRBJ2-7, with 14 bases lining up with TRBD2. V shed 5 bases and J 3 bases; nucleotides not matched to a gene: 6. Germline CDR1 and CDR2: SGHNT and YENEEA. The CDR3 sequence is 16 residues long. The CDR3 protein is CASSRLAGGSLYEQYF. The CDR3 DNA follows: TGTGCCAGCAGCCGACTAGCGGGAGGGTCCCTCTACGAGCAGTACTTC.

The gene calls are TRBV2 and TRBJ2-7, with D possibly matching TRBD1 (6 bases). Trimming removed 7 bases at V and 3 bases at J, with 10 bases between. CDR1 is SNHLY, CDR2 FYNNEI, per germline. The CDR3 is 12 residues long. CDR3 nucleotides: TGTGCCAGCATGCGACAGGACTACGAGCAGTACTTC. Translated, it gives CASMRQDYEQYF.

The chain is built from TRBV28 and TRBJ1-5; no clear D. V lost 1 base to trimming and J lost 6 bases, with 4 bases between them. Germline CDR1 MDHEN, CDR2 SYDVKM. The CDR3 is made up of 12 amino acids. CDR3 sequence: CASSLSGQPQHF. For the CDR3, the DNA is TGTGCCAGCAGTTTATCGGGTCAGCCCCAGCATTTT.

The chain carries TRBV10-2 and TRBJ2-1; TRBD2 agrees at 7 bases. V gave up 5 bases and J gave up 8 bases; unmatched junction bases: 6. Germline lookup yields CDR1 WSHSY and CDR2 SAAADI. This CDR3 region has 13 residues. CDR3 nucleotides: TGCGCCAGCAGTAGTGCGGGAGTAGATGAGCAGTTCTTC. Amino acids: CASSSAGVDEQFF.

The V gene is TRBV6-1, the J gene TRBJ1-3; D is unresolved. CDR3 length equals 15 residues. V was pared by 2 bases and J by 0 bases, with 8 bases between. CDR1 MNHNS and CDR2 SASEGT come from the germline V gene. The CDR3 nucleotides are TGTGCCAGCAGTGAAAGCGGATACTCTGGAAACACCATATATTTT. Protein: CASSESGYSGNTIYF.

V and J are TRBV7-9 and TRBJ2-1; 10 bases line up with TRBD2. This CDR3 has 15 residues. The germline gives CDR1 SEHNR, CDR2 FQNEAQ (reference sequence). With 6 bases clipped from V and 3 bases from J, the junction kept 5 bases outside the gene matches. CDR3 DNA sequence: TGTGCCAGCAGTCTTATAGCGGGAGGCTACAATGAGCAGTTCTTC. Translation gives CASSLIAGGYNEQFF.

The chain has TRBV6-5 and TRBJ1-1; unclear D gene. Germline CDR1 MNHEY, CDR2 SVGAGI. The CDR3 loop spans 13 amino acids. V was pared by 6 bases and J by 7 bases, with 15 bases between. The CDR3 nucleotides read TGTGCCAGCAGCCCAGGATCCTACCGTGAAGCTTTCTTT. Translation: CASSPGSYREAFF.

The CDR3 region is CASSEGQPNYGYTF. The CDR3 coding sequence is TGTGCCAGCAGTGAAGGACAGCCAAACTATGGCTACACCTTC. The rearrangement links TRBV6-1 to TRBJ1-2; D may be TRBD1 (5 bases). V was cut by 1 base and J by 2 bases, with 8 bases left in between. The length of the CDR3 is 14 residues. Germline loops: CDR1 MNHNS, CDR2 SASEGT.

As to this clone: The identical CDR3 is also encoded by other nucleotide sequences in the sample. V usage is TRBV10-3 and J usage is TRBJ1-2, with 9 bases lining up with TRBD1. The CDR3 covers 14 residues. Per the germline V gene, CDR1 is ENHRY and CDR2 is SYGVKD. Trimming removed 0 bases from V and 4 bases from J; junction bases left unmatched: 0. The CDR3 nucleotides read TGTGCCATCAGTGAGTCGGGACAGGGCTATGGCTACACCTTC. Amino acids: CAISESGQGYGYTF.